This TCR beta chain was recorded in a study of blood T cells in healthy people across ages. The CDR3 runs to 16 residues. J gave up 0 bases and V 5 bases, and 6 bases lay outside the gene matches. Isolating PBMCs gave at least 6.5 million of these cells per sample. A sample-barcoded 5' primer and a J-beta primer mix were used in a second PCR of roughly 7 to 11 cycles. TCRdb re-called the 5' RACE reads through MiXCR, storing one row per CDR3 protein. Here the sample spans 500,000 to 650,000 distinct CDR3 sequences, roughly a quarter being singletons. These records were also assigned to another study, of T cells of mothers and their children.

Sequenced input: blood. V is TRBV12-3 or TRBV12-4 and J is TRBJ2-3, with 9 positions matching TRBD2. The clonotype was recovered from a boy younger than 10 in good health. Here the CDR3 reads CASSARLAVSTDTQYF. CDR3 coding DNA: TGTGCCAGCAGTGCGAGACTAGCGGTTAGCACAGATACGCAGTATTTT.